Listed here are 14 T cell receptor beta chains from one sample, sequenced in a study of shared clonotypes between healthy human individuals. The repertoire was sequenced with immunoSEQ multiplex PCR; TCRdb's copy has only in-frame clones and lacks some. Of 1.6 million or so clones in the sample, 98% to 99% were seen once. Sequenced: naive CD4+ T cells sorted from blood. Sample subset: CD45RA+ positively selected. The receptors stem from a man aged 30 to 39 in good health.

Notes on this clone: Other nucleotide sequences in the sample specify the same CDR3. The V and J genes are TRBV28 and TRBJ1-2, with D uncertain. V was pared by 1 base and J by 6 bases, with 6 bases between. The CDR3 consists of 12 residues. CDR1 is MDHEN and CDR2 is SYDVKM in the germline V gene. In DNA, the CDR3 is TGTGCCAGCAGTTTATCCGGGCATGGCTACACCTTC. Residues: CASSLSGHGYTF.

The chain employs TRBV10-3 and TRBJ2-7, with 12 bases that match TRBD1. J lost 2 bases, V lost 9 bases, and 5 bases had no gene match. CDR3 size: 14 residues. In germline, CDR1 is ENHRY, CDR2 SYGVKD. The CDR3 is CAMGTGGAAYEQYF. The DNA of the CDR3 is TGTGCCATGGGGACAGGGGGCGCCGCCTACGAGCAGTACTTC.

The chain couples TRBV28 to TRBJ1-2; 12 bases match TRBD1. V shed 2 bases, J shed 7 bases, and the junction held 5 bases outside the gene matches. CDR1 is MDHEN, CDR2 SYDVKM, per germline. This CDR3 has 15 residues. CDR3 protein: CASSLGDRGRGGYTF. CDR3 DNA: TGTGCCAGCAGTTTAGGGGACAGGGGGCGCGGTGGCTACACCTTC.

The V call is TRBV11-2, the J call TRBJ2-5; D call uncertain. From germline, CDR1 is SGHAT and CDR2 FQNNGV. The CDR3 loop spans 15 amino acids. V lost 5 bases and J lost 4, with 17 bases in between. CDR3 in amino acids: CASSPKFWVGETQYF. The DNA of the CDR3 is TGTGCCAGCAGCCCAAAATTTTGGGTGGGAGAGACCCAGTACTTC.

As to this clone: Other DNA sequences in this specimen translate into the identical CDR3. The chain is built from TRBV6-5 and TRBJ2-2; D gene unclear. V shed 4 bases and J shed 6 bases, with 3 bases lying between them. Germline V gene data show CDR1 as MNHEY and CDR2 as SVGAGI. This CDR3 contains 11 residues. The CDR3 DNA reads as TGTGCCAGCAGTTTGGCCGGGGAGCTGTTTTTT. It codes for CASSLAGELFF.

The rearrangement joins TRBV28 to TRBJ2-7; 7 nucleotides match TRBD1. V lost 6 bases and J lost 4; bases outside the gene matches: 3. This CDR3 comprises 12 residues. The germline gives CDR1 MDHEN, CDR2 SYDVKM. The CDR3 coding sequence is TGTGCCAGCAGCCAACAGGGGTACGAGCAGTACTTC. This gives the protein CASSQQGYEQYF.

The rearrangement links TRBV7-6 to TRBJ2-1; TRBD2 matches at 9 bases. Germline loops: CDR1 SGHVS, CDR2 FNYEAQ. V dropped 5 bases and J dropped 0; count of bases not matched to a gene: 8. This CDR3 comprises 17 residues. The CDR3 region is CASSATGTSRSYNEQFF. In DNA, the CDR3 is TGTGCCAGCAGCGCTACCGGGACTAGCCGCTCCTACAATGAGCAGTTCTTC.

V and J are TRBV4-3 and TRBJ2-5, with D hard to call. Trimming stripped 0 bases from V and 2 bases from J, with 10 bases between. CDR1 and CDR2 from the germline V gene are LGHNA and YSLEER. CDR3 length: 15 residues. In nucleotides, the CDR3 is TGCGCCAGCAGCCAAGATTTGGGGTGGCAAGAGACCCAGTACTTC. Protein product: CASSQDLGWQETQYF.

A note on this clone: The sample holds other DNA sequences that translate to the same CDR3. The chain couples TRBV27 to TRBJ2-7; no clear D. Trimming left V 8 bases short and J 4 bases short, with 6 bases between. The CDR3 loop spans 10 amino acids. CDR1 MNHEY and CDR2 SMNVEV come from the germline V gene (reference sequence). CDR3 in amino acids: CASGRYEQYF. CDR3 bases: TGTGCCAGCGGGCGGTACGAGCAGTACTTC.

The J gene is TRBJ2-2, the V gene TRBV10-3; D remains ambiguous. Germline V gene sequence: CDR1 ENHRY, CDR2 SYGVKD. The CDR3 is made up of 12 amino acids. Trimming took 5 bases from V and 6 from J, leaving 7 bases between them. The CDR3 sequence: CAISPPAGELFF. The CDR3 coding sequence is TGTGCCATCAGTCCCCCCGCCGGGGAGCTGTTTTTT.

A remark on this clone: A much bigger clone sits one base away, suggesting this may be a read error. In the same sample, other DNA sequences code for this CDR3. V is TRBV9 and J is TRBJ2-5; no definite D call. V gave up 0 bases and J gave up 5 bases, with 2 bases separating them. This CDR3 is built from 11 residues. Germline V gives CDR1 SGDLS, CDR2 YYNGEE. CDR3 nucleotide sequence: TGTGCCAGCAGCGTAGAGGAGACCCAGTACTTC. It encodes CASSVEETQYF.

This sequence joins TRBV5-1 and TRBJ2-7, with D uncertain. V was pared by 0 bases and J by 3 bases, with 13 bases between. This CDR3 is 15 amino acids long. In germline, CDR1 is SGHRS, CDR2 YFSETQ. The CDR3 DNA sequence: TGCGCCAGCAGCTTGGATTCGGTCCCGTACTACGAGCAGTACTTC. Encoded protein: CASSLDSVPYYEQYF.

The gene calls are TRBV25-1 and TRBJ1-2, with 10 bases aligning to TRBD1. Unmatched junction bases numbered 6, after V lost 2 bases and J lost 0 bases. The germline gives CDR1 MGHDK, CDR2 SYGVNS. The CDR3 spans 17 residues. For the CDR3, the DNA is TGTGCCAGCAGTGAACTGGGGACAGGGGCGACTAACTATGGCTACACCTTC. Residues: CASSELGTGATNYGYTF.

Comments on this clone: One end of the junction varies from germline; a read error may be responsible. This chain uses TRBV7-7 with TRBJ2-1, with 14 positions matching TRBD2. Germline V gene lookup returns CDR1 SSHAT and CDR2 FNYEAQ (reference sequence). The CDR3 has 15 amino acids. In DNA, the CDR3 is TGTGCTAGCAGCCAGACTAGCGGGAGGGACAATGAGCAGTTCTTC. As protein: CASSQTSGRDNEQFF.